Many counts were recorded for the clone carrying this T cell receptor beta chain. Its cognate antigen is unknown. This sample is drawn from a study of T cells after yellow fever vaccination. Study-wide results and caveats: The study re-detected most primary-vaccination clones after the booster (nearly 97% CD4, roughly 90% CD8).

For TCR, cDNA came from 5'RACE template switching, which added a universal primer site and UMIs. MiXCR, applied by TCRdb to the 5' RACE reads, yields one record per CDR3 protein. Counted here are about 130,000 distinct CDR3 sequences, roughly 6.7% occurring once; the ten biggest clones make up roughly 2.5%. Trimming removed 8 bases from V and 5 bases from J; junction bases left unmatched: 6. CDR1 is SGHAT, CDR2 FQDESV, per germline (reference sequence). This CDR3 has 13 amino acids. The chain employs TRBV11-1 and TRBJ2-1, with 7 positions matching TRBD2. The sequencing here drew on CD4+ T cells sorted from PBMCs, taken less than 11 days after the first yellow fever vaccination. This sequence was found in a man younger than 35 who received the YFV17D yellow fever vaccine. The CDR3 DNA follows: TGTGCCAGCCGGCGGGGGACCCACAATGAGCAGTTCTTC. Residues: CASRRGTHNEQFF. The full variable domain, rest sourced from reference TRBV11-1 and TRBJ2-1, is EAEVAQSPRYKITEKSQAVAFWCDPISGHATLYWYRQILGQGPELLVQFQDESVVDDSQLPKDRFSAERLKGVDSTLKIQPAELGDSAMYLCASRRGTHNEQFFGPGTRLTVL.